These T cell receptor beta chains were read from a single sample in a study of beta chain features in type 1 diabetes. Method: immunoSEQ multiplex PCR; TCRdb's copy keeps in-frame clones and lacks some. The table lists under 450,000 clones, about 16% of them singletons, with around 0.02% in the top ten. Sequenced sample: naive CD4+ T cells from blood. These TCRs come from a woman under 30 in good health. Both conserved end residues are part of each CDR3. A D gene is named only where the DNA matches it firmly. Size is stated for part of the rows, as once, few or many counts, or as a class when the clone is expanded.

V: TRBV30; J: TRBJ2-5; size: .; D: .; CDR3: CAWSVRGGPETQYF; DNA: TGTGCCTGGAGTGTACGGGGAGGCCCAGAGACCCAGTACTTC
V: TRBV30; J: TRBJ2-7; size: few; D: TRBD2; CDR3: CAWAGGGTSYEQYF; DNA: TGTGCCTGGGCGGGAGGGGGCACGTCCTACGAGCAGTACTTC
V: TRBV7-2; J: TRBJ2-5; size: .; D: TRBD2; CDR3: CASSLDAGGGKTQYF; DNA: TGTGCCAGCAGCTTAGATGCGGGAGGAGGGAAGACCCAGTACTTC
V: TRBV2; J: TRBJ1-4; size: .; D: TRBD1; CDR3: CASTPTGAHEKLFF; DNA: TGTGCCAGCACTCCGACAGGGGCCCATGAAAAACTGTTTTTT
V: TRBV29-1; J: TRBJ1-4; size: .; D: TRBD1; CDR3: CSVRWTGRSEKLFF; DNA: TGCAGCGTTAGATGGACAGGGCGAAGTGAAAAACTGTTTTTT
V: TRBV19; J: TRBJ2-7; size: few; D: .; CDR3: CASSIQPPEQMSDYEQYF; DNA: TGTGCCAGTAGTATTCAGCCCCCGGAGCAAATGAGTGACTACGAGCAGTACTTC
V: TRBV29-1; J: TRBJ2-5; size: .; D: .; CDR3: CSVKKTGVKETQYF; DNA: TGCAGCGTTAAAAAGACAGGCGTCAAAGAGACCCAGTACTTC
V: TRBV5-1; J: TRBJ2-1; size: .; D: TRBD1; CDR3: CASSLGTGYYNEQFF; DNA: TGCGCCAGCAGCTTGGGGACAGGGTACTACAATGAGCAGTTCTTC
V: TRBV5-1; J: TRBJ1-1; size: .; D: TRBD1; CDR3: CASSSADRATEAFF; DNA: TGCGCCAGCAGCTCAGCGGACAGGGCCACTGAAGCTTTCTTT
V: TRBV29-1; J: TRBJ2-5; size: .; D: .; CDR3: CSAGWFSQETQYF; DNA: TGCAGCGCGGGGTGGTTCTCCCAAGAGACCCAGTACTTC
V: TRBV23-1; J: TRBJ2-2; size: .; D: TRBD1; CDR3: CASRGSTGWLPRGTGELFF; DNA: TGCGCCAGCAGGGGTTCGACAGGGTGGTTGCCGAGGGGCACCGGGGAGCTGTTTTTT
V: TRBV11-3; J: TRBJ2-6; size: .; D: .; CDR3: CASSFRSSGANVLTF; DNA: TGTGCCAGCAGCTTTCGGAGCTCTGGGGCCAACGTCCTGACTTTC
V: TRBV19; J: TRBJ2-7; size: .; D: .; CDR3: CASSMPGITYEQYF; DNA: TGTGCCAGTAGTATGCCGGGTATCACCTACGAGCAGTACTTC
V: TRBV30; J: TRBJ1-3; size: .; D: .; CDR3: CAWSGGSGNTIYF; DNA: TGTGCCTGGAGTGGAGGGTCTGGAAACACCATATATTTT
V: TRBV28; J: TRBJ1-1; size: .; D: .; CDR3: CASSLRRTEAFF; DNA: TGTGCCAGCAGTTTAAGGAGGACTGAAGCTTTCTTT
V: TRBV7-2; J: TRBJ1-2; size: .; D: .; CDR3: CASSLGQYYGYTF; DNA: TGTGCCAGCAGCTTAGGACAGTACTATGGCTACACCTTC
V: TRBV5-6; J: TRBJ2-3; size: few; D: .; CDR3: CASSFSGRTDTQYF; DNA: TGTGCCAGCAGCTTCAGCGGACGCACAGATACGCAGTATTTT
V: TRBV4-2; J: TRBJ1-5; size: .; D: TRBD1; CDR3: CASSQDQTGYYNQPQHF; DNA: TGTGCCAGCAGCCAAGACCAGACAGGGTATTACAATCAGCCCCAGCATTTT
V: TRBV29-1; J: TRBJ2-7; size: once; D: TRBD1; CDR3: CSVEKGTGSYEQYF; DNA: TGCAGCGTTGAAAAGGGGACAGGTTCCTACGAGCAGTACTTC
V: TRBV18; J: TRBJ1-5; size: .; D: TRBD1; CDR3: CASSSLTGGADQPQHF; DNA: TGTGCCAGCTCAAGCCTCACAGGGGGCGCGGATCAGCCCCAGCATTTT
V: TRBV7-3; J: TRBJ2-3; size: .; D: .; CDR3: CASSLTSVPTDTQYF; DNA: TGTGCCAGCAGCTTAACCAGCGTTCCTACAGATACGCAGTATTTT
V: TRBV18; J: TRBJ2-3; size: .; D: TRBD2; CDR3: CASSPRRGSTDTQYF; DNA: TGTGCCAGCTCACCACGGCGGGGGAGCACAGATACGCAGTATTTT
V: TRBV6-1; J: TRBJ2-5; size: few; D: TRBD2; CDR3: CASTLAGRQETQYF; DNA: TGTGCCAGCACCCTAGCGGGACGACAAGAGACCCAGTACTTC
V: TRBV28; J: TRBJ2-3; size: .; D: .; CDR3: CASSSLRQNPRTDTQYF; DNA: TGTGCCAGCAGTTCCCTCAGGCAAAATCCCCGCACAGATACGCAGTATTTT
V: TRBV29-1; J: TRBJ1-2; size: few; D: TRBD1; CDR3: CSVEDQGRGIGYTF; DNA: TGCAGCGTTGAAGATCAGGGCAGGGGGATTGGCTACACCTTC
V: TRBV9; J: TRBJ2-2; size: few; D: .; CDR3: CASSPHQGTGELFF; DNA: TGTGCCAGCAGCCCCCACCAGGGTACAGGGGAGCTGTTTTTT
V: TRBV20-1; J: TRBJ2-7; size: few; D: .; CDR3: CSGRWSYEQYF; DNA: TGCTCCGGGAGATGGAGCTACGAGCAGTACTTC
V: TRBV27; J: TRBJ2-5; size: .; D: .; CDR3: CASSLETARETQYF; DNA: TGTGCCAGCAGTTTAGAGACGGCTAGAGAGACCCAGTACTTC
V: TRBV29-1; J: TRBJ2-3; size: .; D: .; CDR3: CSVQVSGTDTQYF; DNA: TGCAGCGTTCAGGTTTCAGGCACAGATACGCAGTATTTT
V: TRBV5-4; J: TRBJ1-4; size: few; D: .; CDR3: CASSLDPIREKLFF; DNA: TGTGCCAGCAGCTTGGACCCTATTCGCGAAAAACTGTTTTTT